This T cell receptor beta chain is from a study of blood T cell repertoires in COVID-19. Turning to the study itself: The analysed material was cDNA or gDNA that came from T cells, B-cell-depleted T cells, or PBMCs.

This clone was observed once. The table came from immunoSEQ multiplex PCR; TCRdb's copy has only in-frame clones and leaves some out. This table holds over 200,000 clones, about 90% found once. The sequence derives from a woman aged 25 to 39 who had been exposed to COVID-19. The material sequenced was PBMCs or T cells enriched from blood (not recorded which).

CDR3 sequence: CASRKQQGLNTEAFF. The CDR3 coding sequence is TGTGCCAGCAGAAAACAACAGGGCTTAAACACTGAAGCTTTCTTT. This rearrangement joins TRBV11-2 to TRBJ1-1, with D possibly being TRBD1 (6 bases). Per the germline V gene, CDR1 is SGHAT and CDR2 is FQNNGV. The CDR3 is made up of 15 amino acids. V lost 6 bases and J lost 2, with 16 bases in between.